The 17 T cell receptor beta chains below come from one sample, sequenced in a study of cytomegalovirus exposure and HLA in healthy donors (dated by TCRdb to the late 2010s). The library was generated by the immunoSEQ multiplex PCR assay. The multiplex PCR relied on a mix of 60 forward primers for TCR Vbeta segments and 13 reverse primers for TCR Jbeta segments. This immuneACCESS table, as held by TCRdb, lists in-frame sequences with V and J called but not all clones. Of the missing ones, under half trace to an unresolved V gene in checked studies; the others have no known cause. This sample lists 150,000 or so clones; about 80% were detected once. The ten biggest clones cover around 13% of the sample. Specimen: PBMCs. The receptors shown here come from a man younger than 45 in good health and CMV-seropositive.

The chain has TRBV6-1 and TRBJ2-2, with unresolved D. With 3 bases removed from V and 1 base from J, the gap between germline ends came to 3 bases. The CDR3 length is 13 residues. The germline V gene encodes CDR1 MNHNS and CDR2 SASEGT. CDR3 loop: CASSDRNTGELFF. In nucleotides, the CDR3 is TGTGCCAGCAGTGACAGGAACACCGGGGAGCTGTTTTTT.

The J gene is TRBJ1-5, the V gene TRBV28; 8 bases agree with TRBD1. There are 15 residues in the CDR3. Germline V gene lookup returns CDR1 MDHEN and CDR2 SYDVKM. The V gene end was trimmed by 6 bases and the J gene end by 3 bases; junction bases not matched to a gene: 7. CDR3 sequence (DNA): TGTGCCAGCAGGGCGCAGGGGGCGAACAATCAGCCCCAGCATTTT. Residues: CASRAQGANNQPQHF.

The V and J genes are TRBV15 and TRBJ2-7, with TRBD2 as a possible D gene (6 bases). The CDR3 length is 15 residues. The germline CDR1 and CDR2 sequences are LNHNV and YYDKDF (reference sequence). The ends were cut back, 4 bases at V and 3 bases at J, with 16 bases in the middle. The CDR3 region is CATSNGGSAVYEQYF. In nucleotides, the CDR3 is TGTGCCACCAGCAATGGGGGGTCGGCGGTCTACGAGCAGTACTTC.

The chain has TRBV6-5 and TRBJ2-7; 8 bases agree with TRBD1. Germline values: CDR1 MNHEY, CDR2 SVGAGI. This CDR3 comprises 14 residues. With V trimmed by 5 bases and J by 3 bases, 6 bases remained unmatched. CDR3 nucleotide sequence: TGTGCCAGCAGTATCCCCGGGACAGGCTACGAGCAGTACTTC. Its protein is CASSIPGTGYEQYF.

This clone came up a few times. V and J are TRBV5-5 and TRBJ1-3; 7 nucleotides agree with TRBD1. Trimming at V came to 2 bases and at J to 4 bases, leaving 6 bases not matched to a gene. The CDR3 consists of 15 residues. The germline CDR1 and CDR2 sequences are SGHKS and YYEKEE (reference sequence). The DNA for the CDR3 is TGTGCCAGCAGCTTACAGGGGCCTCCGGGAAACACCATATATTTT. Translation: CASSLQGPPGNTIYF. The full variable domain, its missing parts supplied by reference TRBV5-5 and TRBJ1-3, is DAGVTQSPTHLIKTRGQQVTLRCSPISGHKSVSWYQQVLGQGPQFIFQYYEKEERGRGNFPDRFSARQFPNYSSELNVNALLLGDSALYLCASSLQGPPGNTIYFGEGSWLTVV.

The V call is TRBV18, the J call TRBJ2-1; 9 bases map to TRBD1. The J segment lost 1 base and the V segment lost 2 bases, leaving 3 bases of the junction unmatched. CDR1 is KGHSH and CDR2 is LQKENI in the germline V gene. The CDR3 is made up of 16 amino acids. CDR3 amino acids: CASSPMGTGSYNEQFF. As DNA, the CDR3 is TGTGCCAGCTCACCAATGGGGACAGGGTCCTACAATGAGCAGTTCTTC.

Only one count was recorded for this clone. The rearrangement uses TRBV12-5 and TRBJ2-3, with D possibly matching TRBD2 (6 bases). V was shortened by 0 bases and J by 0 bases, with 13 bases between the two germline ends. Looked up from germline, CDR1 is LGHNT and CDR2 is FRNRAP. The length of the CDR3 is 17 residues. CDR3 protein: CASGLVSGGASTDTQYF. DNA of the CDR3: TGTGCTAGTGGTTTGGTATCAGGCGGGGCAAGCACAGATACGCAGTATTTT.

Comments on this clone: At one of its ends the junction is not consistent with the germline gene, which may arise from a read error. This rearrangement joins TRBV13 to TRBJ1-1, with D uncertain. This CDR3 contains 14 residues. Germline V CDR1 and CDR2: PRHDT, FYEKMQ (reference sequence). CDR3 amino acids: CASSLGSGNTEAFF. In DNA, the CDR3 is TGTGCCAGCAGCCTAGGTTCCGGGAACACTGAAGCTTTCTTT.

This clone was seen a single time. The chain recombines TRBV5-6 with TRBJ2-7, with D perhaps TRBD2 (7 bases). V lost 4 bases and J lost 3, with 14 bases in between. Germline loops: CDR1 SGHDT, CDR2 YYEEEE. The CDR3 spans 14 residues. Here the CDR3 reads CASSRGAGHYEQYF. CDR3 sequence (DNA): TGTGCCAGCAGCCGGGGAGCGGGACACTACGAGCAGTACTTC.

The V and J genes are TRBV19 and TRBJ2-3; 11 bases are a match to TRBD2. Germline CDR1 is LNHDA and CDR2 is SQIVND (reference sequence). V was pared by 4 bases and J by 3 bases, with 12 bases of the junction left unmatched. CDR3 size: 18 residues. This CDR3 reads CASSNPPSTSGRTDTQYF. In DNA form, the CDR3 reads TGTGCCAGTAGTAACCCCCCCTCTACTAGCGGGAGAACAGATACGCAGTATTTT. The full variable domain, in which reference TRBV19 and TRBJ2-3 provide the parts outside the CDR3, is DGGITQSPKYLFRKEGQNVTLSCEQNLNHDAMYWYRQDPGQGLRLIYYSQIVNDFQKGDIAEGYSVSREKKESFPLTVTSAQKNPTAFYLCASSNPPSTSGRTDTQYFGPGTRLTVL.

V gene TRBV5-4 combines with J gene TRBJ2-1, with 8 bases matching TRBD1. This CDR3 has 15 amino acids. Trimming took 3 bases from V and 3 from J; bases not matched to a gene: 5. Germline CDR1 is SGHNT and CDR2 is YYREEE (reference sequence). The CDR3 sequence is CASSSGQGGYNEQFF. The DNA for the CDR3 is TGTGCCAGCAGCTCCGGACAGGGAGGCTACAATGAGCAGTTCTTC.

This clone appeared once. The chain joins TRBV29-1 to TRBJ2-7; 7 bases are a match to TRBD2. Per the germline V gene, CDR1 is SQVTM and CDR2 is ANQGSEA. V trimming: 1 base; J trimming: 1 base; junction bases outside the gene matches: 4. The CDR3 length is 14 residues. For the CDR3, the DNA is TGCAGCGTTGAAGCTAGCGGTCTTTCCTACGAGCAGTACTTC. It translates to CSVEASGLSYEQYF.

The chain couples TRBV6-5 to TRBJ1-1; the match to TRBD1 covers 8 bases. With 5 bases clipped from V and 4 bases from J, the junction kept 3 bases outside the gene matches. Germline CDR1 MNHEY, CDR2 SVGAGI. This CDR3 has 13 amino acids. The CDR3 DNA follows: TGTGCCAGCAGTCTTACAGGGGGCACTGAAGCTTTCTTT. Translating it yields CASSLTGGTEAFF.

The genes are TRBV6-6 and TRBJ2-2; tentatively, D is TRBD2 (5 bases). The V gene's germline CDR1 is MNHNY and CDR2 SVGAGI (reference sequence). The CDR3 extends over 11 amino acids. Trimming left V 8 bases short and J 7 bases short, with 8 bases between. CDR3 sequence: CASRGSGELFF. The CDR3 coding sequence is TGTGCCAGCCGGGGAAGCGGGGAGCTGTTTTTT.

The rearrangement joins TRBV9 to TRBJ2-3; D is possibly TRBD2 (7 bases). Trimming cost V 0 bases and J 2 bases, with 10 bases left between them. The CDR3 is 15 residues long. CDR1 SGDLS and CDR2 YYNGEE come from the germline V gene. CDR3 sequence: CASSVDGGPTDTQYF. The DNA of the CDR3 is TGTGCCAGCAGCGTAGACGGGGGGCCCACAGATACGCAGTATTTT.

The V call is TRBV19, the J call TRBJ2-2, with 8 positions matching TRBD1. The junction had 3 bases not matched to a gene; V was cut back by 6 bases and J by 3 bases. CDR1 LNHDA and CDR2 SQIVND come from the germline V gene (reference sequence). This CDR3 comprises 14 residues. In DNA form, the CDR3 reads TGTGCCAGTAGGTTGACAGGGGACACCGGGGAGCTGTTTTTT. It specifies CASRLTGDTGELFF.

The chain joins TRBV5-5 to TRBJ1-5, with D tentatively TRBD1 (5 bases). The CDR3 is made up of 13 amino acids. V was cut by 4 bases and J by 4 bases, with 9 bases left in between. Germline values: CDR1 SGHKS, CDR2 YYEKEE (reference sequence). CDR3 coding DNA: TGTGCCAGCAGCATGGGACTTAATCAGCCCCAGCATTTT. Its translation is CASSMGLNQPQHF.